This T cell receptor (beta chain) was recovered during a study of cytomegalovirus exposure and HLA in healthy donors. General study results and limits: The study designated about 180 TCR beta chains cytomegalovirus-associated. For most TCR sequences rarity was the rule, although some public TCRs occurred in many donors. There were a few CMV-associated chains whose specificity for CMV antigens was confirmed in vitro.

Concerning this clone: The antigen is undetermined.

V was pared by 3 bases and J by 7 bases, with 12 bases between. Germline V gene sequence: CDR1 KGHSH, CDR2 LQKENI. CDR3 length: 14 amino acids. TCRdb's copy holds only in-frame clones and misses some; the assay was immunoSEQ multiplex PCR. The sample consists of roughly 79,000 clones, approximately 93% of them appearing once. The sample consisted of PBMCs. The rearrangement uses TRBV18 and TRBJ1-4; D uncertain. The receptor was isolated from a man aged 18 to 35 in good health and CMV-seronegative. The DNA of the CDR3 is TGTGCCAGCTCACCTGAGGGTCGTCCTGAAAAACTGTTTTTT. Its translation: CASSPEGRPEKLFF. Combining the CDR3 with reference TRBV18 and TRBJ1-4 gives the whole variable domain NAGVMQNPRHLVRRRGQEARLRCSPMKGHSHVYWYRQLPEEGLKFMVYLQKENIIDESGMPKERFSAEFPKEGPSILRIQQVVRGDSAAYFCASSPEGRPEKLFFGSGTQLSVL.